These 8 T cell receptor beta chains share one sample of origin, sequenced in a study of blood T cell repertoires in COVID-19. Data came from immunoSEQ multiplex PCR; TCRdb stores just in-frame clones and leaves some out. The data hold a few hundred thousand clones, with over 75% observed a single time. The sequenced sample was PBMCs or T cells enriched from blood (not recorded which). The receptors were gathered from a man aged 35-49 years in a cohort exposed to, infected with or recovered from COVID-19 (not recorded which).

V gene TRBV27 combines with J gene TRBJ1-1; D is possibly TRBD1 (6 bases). The germline V gene encodes CDR1 MNHEY and CDR2 SMNVEV (reference sequence). The CDR3 runs 14 residues. Between the trimmed V and J ends, which lost 5 bases and 1 base, there was a span of 11 bases. The CDR3 coding sequence is TGTGCCAGCAGTCTCGGACAGAGGAACACTGAAGCTTTCTTT. Residues: CASSLGQRNTEAFF.

J is TRBJ1-5 and V is TRBV19; 9 nucleotides align to TRBD1. After removal of 5 bases from V and 6 bases from J, the junction contained 8 bases not matched to a gene. CDR3 size: 15 residues. Germline V gives CDR1 LNHDA, CDR2 SQIVND (reference sequence). CDR3 in DNA: TGTGCCAGTAGTGCCCGGACAGGGGCTATTCAGCCCCAGCATTTT. Amino acid sequence: CASSARTGAIQPQHF.

This clone came up once. J is TRBJ2-5 and V is TRBV7-2; TRBD2 matches 7 bases. CDR1 SGHTA and CDR2 FQGNSA come from the germline V gene. With 5 bases clipped from V and 5 bases from J, the junction kept 11 bases outside the gene matches. The CDR3 has 15 amino acids. This CDR3 reads CASSKRGEGLETQYF. The CDR3 coding sequence is TGTGCCAGCAGCAAACGGGGGGAGGGATTGGAGACCCAGTACTTC.

The rearrangement uses TRBV30 and TRBJ2-3; D is perhaps TRBD2 (6 bases). Trimming cost V 4 bases and J 4 bases, with 18 bases left between them. Per germline, CDR1 GTSNPN and CDR2 SVGIG (reference sequence). This CDR3 spans 15 amino acids. In DNA, the CDR3 is TGTGCCTGGACCAAGGGTCTAGCGATTGCAGATACGCAGTATTTT. It codes for CAWTKGLAIADTQYF.

The J gene is TRBJ2-1, the V gene TRBV7-3; tentative D call: TRBD1 (6 bases). Germline CDR1 reads SGHTA; CDR2 reads FQGTGA. Deletions cut 5 bases from V and 8 bases from J, with 13 bases between. The CDR3 extends over 13 amino acids. CDR3 amino acids: CASSLQGGYEQFF. CDR3 coding DNA: TGTGCCAGCAGCCTACAGGGTGGCTATGAGCAGTTCTTC.

The rearrangement links TRBV12-3 or TRBV12-4 to TRBJ1-2; a weak D match, TRBD1 (6 bases). CDR3 length equals 12 residues. The V end was cut by 6 bases, the J end by 6 bases, with 11 bases between. CDR3 sequence: CASSAGAHGYTF. CDR3 nucleotide sequence: TGTGCCAGCAGCGCGGGGGCGCATGGCTACACCTTC.

This clone was observed a single time. This rearrangement joins TRBV19 to TRBJ2-5; TRBD1 matches 12 bases. CDR1 is LNHDA and CDR2 is SQIVND in the germline V gene (reference sequence). The CDR3 is 14 residues long. V lost 8 bases to trimming and J lost 5 bases; unmatched junction nucleotides: 6. CDR3 region: CASRDRGRGETQYF. Written as DNA, the CDR3 is TGTGCCAGTCGGGACAGGGGGCGCGGGGAGACCCAGTACTTC.

The V call is TRBV2, the J call TRBJ1-6, with D possibly TRBD1 on 5 matching bases. The V end was cut by 7 bases, the J end by 7 bases, with 14 bases between. The CDR3 covers 14 residues. CDR1 and CDR2 (germline): SNHLY, FYNNEI. The CDR3 DNA sequence: TGTGCCAGCACGTCAAGGCAGGGCAATTCACCCCTCCACTTT. Translating gives CASTSRQGNSPLHF.